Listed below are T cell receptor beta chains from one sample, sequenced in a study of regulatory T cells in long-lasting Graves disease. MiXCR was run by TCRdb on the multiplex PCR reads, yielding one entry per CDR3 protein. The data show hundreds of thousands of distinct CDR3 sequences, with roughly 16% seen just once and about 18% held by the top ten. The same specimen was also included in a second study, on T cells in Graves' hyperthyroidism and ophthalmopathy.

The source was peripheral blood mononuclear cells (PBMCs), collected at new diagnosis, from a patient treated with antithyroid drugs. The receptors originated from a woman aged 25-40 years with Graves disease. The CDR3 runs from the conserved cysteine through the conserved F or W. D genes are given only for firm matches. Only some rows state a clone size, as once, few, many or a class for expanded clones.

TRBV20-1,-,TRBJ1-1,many,TGCAGTGCTAGAGATCTAAGTGACACTGAAGCTTTCTTT,CSARDLSDTEAFF
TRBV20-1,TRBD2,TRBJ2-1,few,TGCAGTGCTAGAGCCCAACTACTAGCGGGCTCCTACAATGAGCAGTTCTTC,CSARAQLLAGSYNEQFF
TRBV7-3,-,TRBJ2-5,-,TGTGCCAGCAGCGAAAACGGGTTAGGGGAGACCCAGTACTTC,CASSENGLGETQYF
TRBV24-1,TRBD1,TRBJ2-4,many,TGTGCCACCAGTGTTGGGGGGACAGGGGGCCAGATTCAGTACTTC,CATSVGGTGGQIQYF
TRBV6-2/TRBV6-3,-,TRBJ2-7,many,TGTGCCAGCAGCCCATACGATGGTGCAAGGGGTTACGAGCAGTACTTC,CASSPYDGARGYEQYF
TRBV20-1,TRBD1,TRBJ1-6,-,TGCAGTGCTAGGACAGGGGGAAAAAATTCACCCCTCCACTTT,CSARTGGKNSPLHF
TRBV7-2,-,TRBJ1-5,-,TGTGCCAGCAGCTTAAGTATAGGGGGAGGTCAGCCCCAGCATTTT,CASSLSIGGGQPQHF
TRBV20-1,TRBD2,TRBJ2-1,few,TGCAGTGCTAGACCTAGCGGGTTATACAATGAGCAGTTCTTC,CSARPSGLYNEQFF
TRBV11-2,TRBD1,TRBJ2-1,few,TGTGCCAGCAGCTTAGTCAGGTCAGGGGGTGAGCAGTTCTTC,CASSLVRSGGEQFF
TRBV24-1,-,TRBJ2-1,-,TGTGCCACCAGTGATGCCGTATACGATGAGCAGTTCTTC,CATSDAVYDEQFF
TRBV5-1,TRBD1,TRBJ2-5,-,TGCGCCAGCAGCACGGGACAGGTTTATGGCAAAGAGACCCAGTACTTC,CASSTGQVYGKETQYF
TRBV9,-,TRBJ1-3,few,TGTGCCAGCAGCATTGGGAGTGGAAACACCATATATTTT,CASSIGSGNTIYF
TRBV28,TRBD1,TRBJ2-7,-,TGTGCCAGCAGTGACAAAACCGGGACAGCTACCTACGAGCAGTACTTC,CASSDKTGTATYEQYF
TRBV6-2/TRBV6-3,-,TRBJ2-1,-,TGTGCCAGCAGACCCGGGTCAGGCGAATACAATGAGCAGTTCTTC,CASRPGSGEYNEQFF
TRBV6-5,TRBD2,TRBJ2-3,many,TGTGCCAGCAGTTACGCGGGAGTTAACACAGATACGCAGTATTTT,CASSYAGVNTDTQYF
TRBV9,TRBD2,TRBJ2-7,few,TGTGCCAGCAGCAAAAGCGGGACTTGGGGTGACGAGCAGTACTTC,CASSKSGTWGDEQYF
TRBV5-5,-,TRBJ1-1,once,TGTGCCAGCAGCTTCCTCCAATTCACTGGCACTGAAGCTTTCTTT,CASSFLQFTGTEAFF
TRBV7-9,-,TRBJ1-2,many,TGTGCCAGCAGCTCAGGGAGAAACTATGGCTACACCTTC,CASSSGRNYGYTF
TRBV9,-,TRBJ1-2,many,TGTGCCAGCAGCGTAGGAGAGAGCCGCTATGGCTACACCTTC,CASSVGESRYGYTF
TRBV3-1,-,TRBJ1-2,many,TGTGCCAGCAGCGACACTGATGGCTATGGCTACACCTTC,CASSDTDGYGYTF
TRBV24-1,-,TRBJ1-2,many,TGTGCCACCAGTGATGGGAAAGGGAAACAGGGTGGCTACACCTTC,CATSDGKGKQGGYTF
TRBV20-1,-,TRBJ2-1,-,TGCAGTGCTAGATCGGGGGATTGGTACAATGAGCAGTTCTTC,CSARSGDWYNEQFF
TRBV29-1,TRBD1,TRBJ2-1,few,TGCGGGGGGACAGGGGGTGATTATGAGCAGTTCTTC,CGGTGGDYEQFF
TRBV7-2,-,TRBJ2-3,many,TGTGCCAGCAGCTTAGAAGGACAGAGCCTTACAGATACGCAGTATTTT,CASSLEGQSLTDTQYF
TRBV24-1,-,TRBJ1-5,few,TGTGCCACCAGTACGGTGGACAATCAGCCCCAGCATTTT,CATSTVDNQPQHF
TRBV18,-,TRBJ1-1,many,TGTGCCAGCTCACCAGCGGACAAGAACACTGAAGCTTTCTTT,CASSPADKNTEAFF
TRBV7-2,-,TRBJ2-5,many,TGTGCCAGCAGCTTAATGGGTTTCCAAGAGACCCAGTACTTC,CASSLMGFQETQYF
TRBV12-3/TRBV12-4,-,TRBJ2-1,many,TGTGCCAGCAGTTTAACGGGGGCGAGCAATGAGCAGTTCTTC,CASSLTGASNEQFF
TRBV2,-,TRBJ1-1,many,TGTGCCAGCAAAGGGAGGGGGGTGAACACTGAAGCTTTCTTT,CASKGRGVNTEAFF
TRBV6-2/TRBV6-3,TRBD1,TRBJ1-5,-,TGTGCCAGCAGTAAAACGACAGGGTTTAGCAATCAGCCCCAGCATTTT,CASSKTTGFSNQPQHF
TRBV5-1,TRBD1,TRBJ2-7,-,TGCGCCAGCAGCTTGCAGACCGGGACAGCCTCCTACGAGCAGTACTTC,CASSLQTGTASYEQYF
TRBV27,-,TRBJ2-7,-,TGTGCCAGCAGCATAACGGTGACAGCGTACGAGCAGTACTTC,CASSITVTAYEQYF
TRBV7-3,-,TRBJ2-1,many,TGTGCCAGCAGCTTTAGTCTGGGCAATGAGCAGTTCTTC,CASSFSLGNEQFF
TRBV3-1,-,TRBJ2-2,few,TGTGCCAGCAGCCTCGAACAGGGTTACCCCGGGGAGCTGTTTTTT,CASSLEQGYPGELFF
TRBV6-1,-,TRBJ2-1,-,TGTGCCAGCACTAAATTCCCGAGCTCCTACAATGAGCAGTTCTTC,CASTKFPSSYNEQFF
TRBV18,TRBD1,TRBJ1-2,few,TGTGCCAGCTCACCACTGGACAGGCCCTATGGCTACACCTTC,CASSPLDRPYGYTF
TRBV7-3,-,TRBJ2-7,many,TGTGCCAGCAAGAGAGCAAGGGACGTATCCTACGAGCAGTACTTC,CASKRARDVSYEQYF
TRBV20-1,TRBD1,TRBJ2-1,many,TGCAGTGCTCTTCCCGGACAGGGGGAGAATATCTTTGCCCATGAGCAGTTCTTC,CSALPGQGENIFAHEQFF
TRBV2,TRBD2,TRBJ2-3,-,TGTGCCAGCACCCGAACCCTAGGAGCGGGAGGGGCAGATACGCAGTATTTT,CASTRTLGAGGADTQYF
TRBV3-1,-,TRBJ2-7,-,TGTGCCAGCAGCCAAGTTTTCTCCAGCTCCTACGAGCAGTACTTC,CASSQVFSSSYEQYF
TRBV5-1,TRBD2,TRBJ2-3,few,TGCGCCAGCAGCTGGAGCGGGAGTGGAGGCACAGATACGCAGTATTTT,CASSWSGSGGTDTQYF
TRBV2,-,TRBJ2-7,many,TGTGCCAGCAGTGAATACGGGGAGCAGTACTTC,CASSEYGEQYF
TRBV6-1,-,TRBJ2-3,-,TGTGCCAGCAATGAGGGTTGGACAGATACGCAGTATTTT,CASNEGWTDTQYF
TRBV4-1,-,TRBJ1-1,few,TGCGCCAGCAGCCAAGATCCGTTAACGAGGACTGAAGCTTTCTTT,CASSQDPLTRTEAFF
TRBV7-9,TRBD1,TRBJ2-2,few,TGTGCCAGCAGCTTACAGGGGGTTCACGGGGAGCTGTTTTTT,CASSLQGVHGELFF
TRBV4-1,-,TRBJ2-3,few,TGCGCCAGCAGCCAAGCGGTTAGCACAGATACGCAGTATTTT,CASSQAVSTDTQYF
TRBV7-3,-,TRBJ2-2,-,TGTGCCAGCAGCCCTTCCCCCCCCGGGGAGCTGTTTTTT,CASSPSPPGELFF
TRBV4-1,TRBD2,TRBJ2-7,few,TGCGCCAGCAGCCAGGGACTAGCGGGAGGCATCTACGAGCAGTACTTC,CASSQGLAGGIYEQYF